These 7 T cell receptor beta chains share one sample of origin, sequenced in a study of shared T cell receptors in the human thymus. Here immunoSEQ multiplex PCR was the method, and the copy in TCRdb shows in-frame clones only, minus some. The sample records 500,000 to 550,000 clones, 70% to 80% being singletons. The same data also went into a second study, on human thymus T cells.

The sample consisted of thymocytes. These receptors were taken from a boy in the first two years of life with a congenital heart defect.

Only a few counts were recorded for this clone. CDR3 sequence (DNA): TGTGCCAGCAGTCCTTTACAGGCTCCGGGAAACACCATATATTTT. Translation: CASSPLQAPGNTIYF. The V and J genes are TRBV27 and TRBJ1-3; TRBD1 might be the D (5 bases). With 5 bases removed from V and 4 bases from J, the gap between germline ends came to 15 bases. The CDR3 is 15 residues long. Germline V gene data show CDR1 as MNHEY and CDR2 as SMNVEV (reference sequence).

This rearrangement joins TRBV6-5 to TRBJ2-7; 8 nucleotides align to TRBD2. After removal of 7 bases from V and 2 bases from J, the junction contained 10 bases not matched to a gene. Germline assignment: CDR1 MNHEY and CDR2 SVGAGI. CDR3 length: 15 residues. This CDR3 is CASNPAGATTYEQYF. For the CDR3, the DNA is TGTGCCAGCAATCCAGCGGGGGCCACCACCTACGAGCAGTACTTC.

This chain uses TRBV11-3 with TRBJ1-4; D perhaps matches TRBD1 (6 bases). The CDR3 length is 13 residues. V was shortened by 5 bases and J by 8 bases, with 12 bases between the two germline ends. Germline CDR1 SGHNT, CDR2 YENEEA. The CDR3 DNA is TGTGCCAGCAGCCCAAGACAGGACGAAAAACTGTTTTTT. Residues: CASSPRQDEKLFF.

This rearrangement joins TRBV2 to TRBJ2-2; the D gene is possibly TRBD2 (6 bases). Looked up from germline, CDR1 is SNHLY and CDR2 is FYNNEI. The germline V and J ends were trimmed by 4 bases and 3 bases, with 15 bases remaining between them. The CDR3 loop spans 16 amino acids. The CDR3 DNA is TGTGCCAGCAGTGTTTCCGGGAGTGGATACACCGGGGAGCTGTTTTTT. Residues: CASSVSGSGYTGELFF.

The rearrangement links TRBV7-3 to TRBJ2-2; 10 bases align to TRBD2. The CDR3 length is 19 residues. V shed 5 bases, J shed 1 base, and the junction held 13 bases outside the gene matches. Germline V gene data show CDR1 as SGHTA and CDR2 as FQGTGA. The CDR3: CASSPGLAEGRMNTGELFF. CDR3 DNA sequence: TGTGCCAGCAGCCCCGGACTAGCGGAGGGGCGTATGAACACCGGGGAGCTGTTTTTT.

Turning to this clone: At one end the junction does not follow the germline gene, possibly because of a read error. This CDR3 is also generated by other DNA sequences in the sample. The V gene is TRBV25-1, the J gene TRBJ1-2, with 11 bases identical to TRBD1. Germline V gene lookup returns CDR1 MGHDK and CDR2 SYGVNS. The CDR3 contains 14 residues. DNA for the CDR3: TGTGCCAGCAGTGGGACAGGGGGCTACTATGGCTACACTTTC. Protein sequence: CASSGTGGYYGYTF.

This clone was counted between two and nine times. This rearrangement joins TRBV5-5 to TRBJ2-1; 7 bases align to TRBD2. Germline CDR1 SGHKS, CDR2 YYEKEE (reference sequence). The CDR3 totals 13 residues. Trimming cost V 4 bases and J 8 bases; bases outside gene matches: 6. CDR3 protein: CASSPWGGDEQFF. In DNA, the CDR3 is TGTGCCAGCAGCCCCTGGGGGGGGGATGAGCAGTTCTTC.